A single sample is the source of the 18 T cell receptor beta chains below, sequenced in a study of T-cell reconstitution after alpha-beta-depleted transplantation in children. This sample's TCRbeta library carried unique molecular identifier barcodes. MiXCR, run by TCRdb on the PCR reads, gives a single entry per CDR3 protein. The data show approximately 250,000 distinct CDR3 sequences, more than 7.5% seen once. The starting material was PBMCs from the stem cell graft donor, obtained from the stem cell graft. These receptors were taken from a human donor who donated a stem cell graft to a child with SCID.

The V and J genes are TRBV18 and TRBJ1-5; D is unresolved. V lost 0 bases to trimming and J lost 4 bases, with 10 bases between them. The CDR3 has 15 amino acids. CDR1 is KGHSH, CDR2 LQKENI, per germline. CDR3 DNA: TGTGCCAGCTCACCACCGGGGTCCCGAAATCAGCCCCAGCATTTT. It is translated as CASSPPGSRNQPQHF.

This clonotype was seen many times. The chain recombines TRBV30 with TRBJ2-3; no definite D call. Trimming pared 3 bases from V and 0 bases from J, leaving 7 bases between. This CDR3 spans 13 amino acids. Germline V gene data show CDR1 as GTSNPN and CDR2 as SVGIG (reference sequence). The CDR3 DNA follows: TGTGCCTGGAGCGGAATCAGCACAGATACGCAGTATTTT. Translating gives CAWSGISTDTQYF.

This clonotype came up many times. The rearrangement links TRBV10-3 to TRBJ2-5; 10 nucleotides match TRBD2. V lost 0 bases to trimming and J lost 5 bases; unmatched junction nucleotides: 3. Germline V gene data show CDR1 as ENHRY and CDR2 as SYGVKD. The CDR3 covers 15 residues. The CDR3, as DNA: TGTGCCATCAGTGAGTCGTATAGCGGGGGGGAGACCCAGTACTTC. Protein sequence: CAISESYSGGETQYF.

Many counts were recorded for this clonotype. CDR3 in DNA: TGTGCCAGCAGCCGTGGGGACAGGGGAACAGATACGCAGTATTTT. Protein sequence: CASSRGDRGTDTQYF. This chain connects TRBV7-3 to TRBJ2-3; 10 nucleotides agree with TRBD1. The CDR3 is 15 amino acids. V lost 5 bases to trimming and J lost 3 bases; unmatched junction nucleotides: 5. The V gene's germline CDR1 is SGHTA and CDR2 FQGTGA.

This clonotype has ten or more counts. The gene calls are TRBV12-3 or TRBV12-4 and TRBJ1-1; D unclear. V lost 8 bases and J lost 5, with 15 bases in between. The CDR3 sequence is 13 residues long. The CDR3, as DNA: TGTGCCAGCTCCCGCGCGGAGGTGACTGAAGCTTTCTTT. Amino acids: CASSRAEVTEAFF.

This clonotype was detected many times. The rearrangement links TRBV6-2 or TRBV6-3 to TRBJ1-1; TRBD1 agrees at 8 bases. J lost 8 bases, V lost 6 bases, and 14 bases had no gene match. Germline CDR1 and CDR2: MNHEY and SVGEGT. This CDR3 is 15 amino acids long. DNA for the CDR3: TGTGCCAGCAGCCGGACTCGTACCGGGACAGGAGAAGCTTTCTTT. It specifies CASSRTRTGTGEAFF.

The table lists this clonotype with many counts. The chain is built from TRBV7-3 and TRBJ1-6; D gene unclear. The CDR3 runs 13 residues. Looked up from germline, CDR1 is SGHTA and CDR2 is FQGTGA. Trimming pared 3 bases from V and 8 bases from J, leaving 8 bases between. CDR3 loop: CASSLNLYSPLHF. The CDR3 DNA is TGTGCCAGCAGCTTGAATCTGTATTCACCCCTCCACTTT.

Ten or more counts support this clonotype. This chain joins TRBV18 and TRBJ1-2, with TRBD1 matching over 8 bases. Losses at the gene ends were 3 bases for V and 5 bases for J; bases not matched to a gene: 2. The CDR3 is made up of 13 amino acids. The germline V gene encodes CDR1 KGHSH and CDR2 LQKENI. DNA of the CDR3: TGTGCCAGCTCACCGGACAGGGAATATGGCTACACCTTC. It codes for CASSPDREYGYTF.

This clonotype was found many times. The chain is built from TRBV5-1 and TRBJ2-3; D is uncertain. V lost 3 bases and J 1 base, leaving 6 bases between the germline ends. CDR1 and CDR2 (germline): SGHRS, YFSETQ. This CDR3 is 13 amino acids long. The CDR3 DNA is TGCGCCAGCAGCTCCCCAGGCACAGATACGCAGTATTTT. Translating it yields CASSSPGTDTQYF.

This clonotype was found many times. This chain connects TRBV14 to TRBJ1-2; D gene ambiguous. CDR1 and CDR2 (germline): SGHDN, FVKESK. The CDR3 runs 12 residues. V lost 1 base and J lost 2, with 2 bases in between. CDR3 amino acids: CASSQVNYGYTF. The CDR3 nucleotides read TGTGCCAGCAGCCAAGTAAACTATGGCTACACCTTC. Full variable domain (remainder filled in from reference TRBV14 and TRBJ1-2): EAGVTQFPSHSVIEKGQTVTLRCDPISGHDNLYWYRRVMGKEIKFLLHFVKESKQDESGMPNNRFLAERTGGTYSTLKVQPAELEDSGVYFCASSQVNYGYTFGSGTRLTVV.

This clonotype was detected a few times. This chain uses TRBV7-8 with TRBJ2-7; D remains ambiguous. Trimming shortened V by 1 base and J by 2 bases, and 21 bases separated the two germline ends. The CDR3 spans 18 residues. CDR1 is SGHVS and CDR2 is FQNEAQ in the germline V gene. In nucleotides, the CDR3 is TGTGCCAGCAGCTTAGGTGGACCACATGCCGTTCGCGCCTACGAGCAGTACTTC. Its translation: CASSLGGPHAVRAYEQYF.

This clonotype has ten or more counts. The chain joins TRBV3-1 to TRBJ1-1; 9 bases line up with TRBD1. Germline-derived CDR1 and CDR2 are LGHDT and YNNKEL (reference sequence). This CDR3 comprises 13 residues. V shed 4 bases, J shed 6 bases, and the junction held 3 bases outside the gene matches. CDR3 protein: CASSLGQGPEAFF. CDR3 in DNA: TGTGCCAGCAGCCTTGGACAGGGGCCTGAAGCTTTCTTT.

This clonotype has a count of ten or more. This chain uses TRBV20-1 with TRBJ2-7; possible D gene TRBD2, 6 bases. The V end was cut by 3 bases, the J end by 2 bases, with 14 bases between. The CDR3 runs to 14 residues. Germline V gives CDR1 DFQATT, CDR2 SNEGSKA (reference sequence). The CDR3 sequence is CSASPPGSTYEQYF. In DNA, the CDR3 is TGCAGTGCTAGTCCCCCCGGGAGCACCTACGAGCAGTACTTC.

This clonotype was recorded many times. J is TRBJ2-1 and V is TRBV7-2; D might be TRBD2 (5 bases). Germline CDR1 and CDR2: SGHTA and FQGNSA. V was cut by 6 bases and J by 4 bases, with 13 bases left in between. The CDR3 consists of 14 residues. CDR3 sequence: CASSKSGLYNEQFF. The CDR3 DNA reads TGTGCCAGCAGTAAATCGGGATTATACAATGAGCAGTTCTTC.

Ten or more counts support this clonotype. This chain joins TRBV27 and TRBJ1-6; 11 positions agree with TRBD1. CDR1 and CDR2 from the germline V gene are MNHEY and SMNVEV (reference sequence). There are 15 residues in the CDR3. V lost 3 bases to trimming and J lost 13 bases; unmatched junction nucleotides: 8. This chain's CDR3 is CASSFQGQGGNPLHF. CDR3 nucleotides: TGTGCCAGCAGTTTCCAGGGACAGGGGGGAAACCCCCTCCACTTT.

This clonotype was seen repeatedly, ten times or more. The gene calls are TRBV12-3 or TRBV12-4 and TRBJ2-1; D is perhaps TRBD1 (6 bases). Trimming removed 3 bases at V and 4 bases at J, with 13 bases between. This CDR3 contains 15 residues. The CDR3 is CASSFTGQRYNEQFF. The CDR3 nucleotides are TGTGCCAGCAGTTTTACAGGACAGCGGTACAATGAGCAGTTCTTC.

This clonotype has at least ten counts. The chain employs TRBV20-1 and TRBJ2-2, with D perhaps being TRBD1 or TRBD2 (5 bases each). Trimming left V 6 bases short and J 4 bases short, with 15 bases between. This CDR3 region has 14 residues. In germline, CDR1 is DFQATT, CDR2 SNEGSKA (reference sequence). CDR3 in DNA: TGCAGTGCCGCCGCCGCCGGGGCCACCGGGGAGCTGTTTTTT. It yields the protein CSAAAAGATGELFF.

This clonotype showed up many times. The V call is TRBV11-2, the J call TRBJ2-1, with a possible D match to TRBD2 (5 bases). The CDR3 runs 16 residues. The V and J ends lost 5 bases and 5 bases respectively, with 19 bases between them. The germline gives CDR1 SGHAT, CDR2 FQNNGV. The CDR3 spells CASSPTRGNGHNEQFF. The CDR3 DNA follows: TGTGCCAGCAGCCCGACCCGGGGAAATGGACACAATGAGCAGTTCTTC.